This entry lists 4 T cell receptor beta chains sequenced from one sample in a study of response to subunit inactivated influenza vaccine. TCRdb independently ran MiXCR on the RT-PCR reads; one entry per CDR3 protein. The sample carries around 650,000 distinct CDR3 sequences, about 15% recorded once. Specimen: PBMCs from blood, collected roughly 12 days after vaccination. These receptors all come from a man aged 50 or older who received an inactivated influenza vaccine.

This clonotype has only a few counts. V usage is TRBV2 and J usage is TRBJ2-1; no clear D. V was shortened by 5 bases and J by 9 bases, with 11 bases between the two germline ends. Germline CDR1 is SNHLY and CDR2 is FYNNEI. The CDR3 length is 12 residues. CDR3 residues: CASSLSLSEQFF. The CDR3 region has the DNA TGTGCCAGCAGTCTATCGCTGAGTGAGCAGTTCTTC.

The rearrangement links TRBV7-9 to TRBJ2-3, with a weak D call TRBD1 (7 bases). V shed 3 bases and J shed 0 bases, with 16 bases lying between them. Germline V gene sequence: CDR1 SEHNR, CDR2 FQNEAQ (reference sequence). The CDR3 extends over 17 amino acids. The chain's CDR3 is CASSLQGGTASTDTQYF. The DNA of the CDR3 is TGTGCCAGCAGCTTGCAGGGCGGGACAGCTAGCACAGATACGCAGTATTTT. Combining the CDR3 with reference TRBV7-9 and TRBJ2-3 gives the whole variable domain DTGVSQNPRHKITKRGQNVTFRCDPISEHNRLYWYRQTLGQGPEFLTYFQNEAQLEKSRLLSDRFSAERPKGSFSTLEIQRTEQGDSAMYLCASSLQGGTASTDTQYFGPGTRLTVL.

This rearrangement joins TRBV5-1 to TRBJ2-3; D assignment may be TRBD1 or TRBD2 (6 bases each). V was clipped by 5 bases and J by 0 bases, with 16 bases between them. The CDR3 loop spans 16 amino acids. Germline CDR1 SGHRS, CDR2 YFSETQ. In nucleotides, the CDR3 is TGCGCCAGCAGGAATACGGGGGCGGCTAGCACAGATACGCAGTATTTT. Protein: CASRNTGAASTDTQYF.

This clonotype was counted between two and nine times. The DNA for the CDR3 is TGCGCCAGCAGCCTACCCCAGACAGGGTTCTCCTACAATGAGCAGTTCTTC. This translates into CASSLPQTGFSYNEQFF. V is TRBV5-1 and J is TRBJ2-1; the match to TRBD1 covers 7 bases. The CDR3 runs 17 residues. The germline V gene encodes CDR1 SGHRS and CDR2 YFSETQ. J was trimmed by 0 bases and V by 4 bases; bases with no gene match: 10.